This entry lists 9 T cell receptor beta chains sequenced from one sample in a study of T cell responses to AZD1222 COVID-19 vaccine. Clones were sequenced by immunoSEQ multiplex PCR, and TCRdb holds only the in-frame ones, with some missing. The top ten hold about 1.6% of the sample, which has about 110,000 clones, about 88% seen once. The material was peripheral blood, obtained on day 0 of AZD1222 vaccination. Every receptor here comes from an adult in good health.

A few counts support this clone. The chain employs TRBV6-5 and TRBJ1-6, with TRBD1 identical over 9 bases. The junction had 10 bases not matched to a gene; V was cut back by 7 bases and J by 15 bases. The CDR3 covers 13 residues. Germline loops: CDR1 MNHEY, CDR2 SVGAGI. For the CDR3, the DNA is TGTGCCAGCATGAGGGACAGGGCGTCAAACCTCCACTTT. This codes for CASMRDRASNLHF.

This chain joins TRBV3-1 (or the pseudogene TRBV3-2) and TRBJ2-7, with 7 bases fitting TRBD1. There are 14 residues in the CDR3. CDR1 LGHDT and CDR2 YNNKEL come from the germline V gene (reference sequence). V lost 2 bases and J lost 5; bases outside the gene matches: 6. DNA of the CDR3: TGTGCCAGCAGCCAAAAGGGGGACAGAAACGAGCAGTACTTC. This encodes CASSQKGDRNEQYF.

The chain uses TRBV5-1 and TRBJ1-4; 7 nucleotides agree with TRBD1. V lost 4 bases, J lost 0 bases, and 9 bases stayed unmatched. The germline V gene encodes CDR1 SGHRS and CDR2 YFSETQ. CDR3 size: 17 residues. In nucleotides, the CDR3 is TGCGCCAGCAGCCCCCCTTGGGACAGTTCAACTAATGAAAAACTGTTTTTT. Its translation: CASSPPWDSSTNEKLFF. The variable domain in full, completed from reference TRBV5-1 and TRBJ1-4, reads KAGVTQTPRYLIKTRGQQVTLSCSPISGHRSVSWYQQTPGQGLQFLFEYFSETQRNKGNFPGRFSGRQFSNSRSEMNVSTLELGDSALYLCASSPPWDSSTNEKLFFGSGTQLSVL.

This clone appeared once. The CDR3 DNA is TGTGCCAGCTCACCCCGACTGACTAGCGGGGGGAACCAAGAGACCCAGTACTTC. Its translation is CASSPRLTSGGNQETQYF. This chain uses TRBV18 with TRBJ2-5; 13 bases are a match to TRBD2. Germline CDR1 KGHSH, CDR2 LQKENI. The CDR3 is made up of 18 amino acids. V dropped 3 bases and J dropped 0; count of bases not matched to a gene: 7.

CDR3 residues: CASMWTQPGEQYF. DNA for the CDR3: TGTGCCAGCATGTGGACCCAACCGGGGGAGCAGTACTTC. The V and J genes are TRBV6-5 and TRBJ2-7, with a weak D call TRBD2 (5 bases). The CDR3 sequence is 13 residues long. Germline lookup yields CDR1 MNHEY and CDR2 SVGAGI. Trimming took 7 bases from V and 7 from J, leaving 17 bases between them.

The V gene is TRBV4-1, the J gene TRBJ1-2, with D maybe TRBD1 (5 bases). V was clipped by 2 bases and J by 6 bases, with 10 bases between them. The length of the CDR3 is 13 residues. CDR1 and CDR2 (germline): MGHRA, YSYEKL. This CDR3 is CASSQPGVHGYTF. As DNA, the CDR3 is TGCGCCAGCAGCCAACCGGGGGTTCATGGCTACACCTTC.

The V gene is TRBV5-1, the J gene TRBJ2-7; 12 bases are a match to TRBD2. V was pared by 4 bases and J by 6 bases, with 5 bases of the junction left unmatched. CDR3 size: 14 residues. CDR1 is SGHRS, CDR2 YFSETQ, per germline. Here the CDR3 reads CASSPLAGGSEQYF. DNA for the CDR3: TGCGCCAGCAGCCCACTAGCGGGGGGATCCGAGCAGTACTTC.

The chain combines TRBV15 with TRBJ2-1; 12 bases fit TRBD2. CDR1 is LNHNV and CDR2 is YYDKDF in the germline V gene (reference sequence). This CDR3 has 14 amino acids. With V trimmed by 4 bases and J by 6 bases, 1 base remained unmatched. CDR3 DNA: TGTGCCACCAGCACTAGCGGGAGGGCCAATGAGCAGTTCTTC. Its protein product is CATSTSGRANEQFF.

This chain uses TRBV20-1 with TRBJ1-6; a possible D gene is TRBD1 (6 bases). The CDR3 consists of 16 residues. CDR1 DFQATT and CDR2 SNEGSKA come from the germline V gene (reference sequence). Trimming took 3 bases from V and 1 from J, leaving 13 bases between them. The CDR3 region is CSASNRVSSYNSPLHF. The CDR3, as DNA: TGCAGTGCTAGTAACAGGGTATCGTCCTATAATTCACCCCTCCACTTT.